This paragraph reports one TCR beta chain. No antigen is known for it. A universal primer site came from template switching; cDNA carried unique molecular identifiers. MiXCR was run by TCRdb on the 5' RACE reads, yielding one entry per CDR3 protein. This sample has 400,000 to 600,000 distinct CDR3 sequences, with about 22% found just once. Germline loops: CDR1 SEHNR, CDR2 FQNEAQ (reference sequence). The V end was cut by 5 bases, the J end by 3 bases, with 8 bases between. The CDR3 consists of 12 residues. The source of the sample is a study of identical twins. General study points: A cross-sectional statistical analysis, not follow-up of the same donors, supported the conclusions.

The same data also contributed to another study, on yellow fever vaccine responses in identical twins. Per that paper: Reported findings indicate that twins' vaccine T cell responses seemed partially convergent, partially personalized.

The sequence was obtained from a woman younger than 30 in good health. This chain joins TRBV7-9 and TRBJ2-7, with D uncertain. Source material: CD4+ T cells sorted from blood. The CDR3 region is CASSGPYYEQYF. DNA for the CDR3: TGTGCCAGCAGCGGGCCCTACTACGAGCAGTACTTC.